What follows are 27 T cell receptor beta chains derived from one specimen sequenced in a study of control samples from healthy donors and cancer patients. Only in-frame clones appear in the TCRdb table, and some are missing; sequencing was by immunoSEQ multiplex PCR. This table holds about 160,000 clones, approximately 94% found once. Material: PBMCs. The receptors here all came from a man in his fifties or sixties with colorectal cancer.

The CDR3: CAWSGQPNTEAFF. The DNA of the CDR3 is TGTGCCTGGAGTGGACAGCCGAACACTGAAGCTTTCTTT. J is TRBJ1-1 and V is TRBV30, with D tentatively TRBD1 (5 bases). The CDR3 is made up of 13 amino acids. The germline gives CDR1 GTSNPN, CDR2 SVGIG (reference sequence). V was shortened by 1 base and J by 1 base, with 7 bases between the two germline ends.

This clone has just one count. The chain joins TRBV7-8 to TRBJ2-7; weak D call: TRBD2 (6 bases). Germline-derived CDR1 and CDR2 are SGHVS and FQNEAQ. V lost 2 bases and J 8 bases, leaving 19 bases between the germline ends. This CDR3 has 15 residues. CDR3 loop: CASSLFSGDSEQQYF. DNA for the CDR3: TGTGCCAGCAGCTTATTCTCCGGGGACTCCGAGCAGCAGTACTTC.

This sequence joins TRBV29-1 and TRBJ2-2; 9 bases map to TRBD1. V lost 1 base to trimming and J lost 4 bases; unmatched junction nucleotides: 1. CDR3 size: 14 residues. Germline values: CDR1 SQVTM, CDR2 ANQGSEA. The CDR3 loop is CSVEGTGVTGELFF. CDR3 sequence (DNA): TGCAGCGTTGAAGGGACAGGGGTCACCGGGGAGCTGTTTTTT.

This chain uses TRBV28 with TRBJ2-3; 14 bases are a match to TRBD2. Per germline, CDR1 MDHEN and CDR2 SYDVKM. J gave up 8 bases and V 4 bases, and 11 bases lay outside the gene matches. This CDR3 comprises 17 residues. Written as DNA, the CDR3 is TGTGCCAGCAGTTCGATGACTAGCGGGGGGGATTTCCGTACGCAGTATTTT. This gives the protein CASSSMTSGGDFRTQYF.

The rearrangement uses TRBV11-1 and TRBJ1-1; D is undetermined. Looked up from germline, CDR1 is SGHAT and CDR2 is FQDESV (reference sequence). CDR3 length equals 16 residues. The germline V and J ends were trimmed by 3 bases and 4 bases, with 18 bases remaining between them. Here the CDR3 DNA reads TGTGCCAGCAGCTTTACCGGGAGCCCGATGACCACTGAAGCTTTCTTT. It specifies CASSFTGSPMTTEAFF.

The V call is TRBV28, the J call TRBJ2-7; the match to TRBD1 covers 8 bases. The CDR3 consists of 12 residues. V was pared by 6 bases and J by 7 bases, with 5 bases of the junction left unmatched. Germline V CDR1 and CDR2: MDHEN, SYDVKM. In nucleotides, the CDR3 is TGTGCCAGCAGCCAGGGGGCTAAAGAGCAGTACTTC. This encodes CASSQGAKEQYF.

The chain combines TRBV5-1 with TRBJ2-5, with D possibly matching TRBD2 (5 bases). Trimming removed 4 bases at V and 3 bases at J, with 10 bases between. The CDR3 is 13 residues long. The V gene's germline CDR1 is SGHRS and CDR2 YFSETQ. CDR3 DNA: TGCGCCAGCAGCCGGGAAATAGAAGAGACCCAGTACTTC. Protein sequence: CASSREIEETQYF.

The chain couples TRBV12-3 or TRBV12-4 to TRBJ2-5; unclear D gene. The CDR3 is made up of 13 amino acids. Deletions cut 5 bases from V and 0 bases from J, with 7 bases between. Written as DNA, the CDR3 is TGTGCCAGCAGTGCCCCGTACCAAGAGACCCAGTACTTC. This translates into CASSAPYQETQYF.

Written as DNA, the CDR3 is TGTGCCAGCAGTCCCTGGACAGGGGAGACCCAGTACTTC. Protein product: CASSPWTGETQYF. The genes are TRBV6-2 or TRBV6-3 and TRBJ2-5, with TRBD1 identical over 8 bases. CDR3 size: 13 residues. After removal of 5 bases from V and 5 bases from J, the junction contained 4 bases not matched to a gene. From germline, CDR1 is MNHEY and CDR2 SVGEGT.

This sequence joins TRBV5-1 and TRBJ2-3, with 8 nucleotides matching TRBD2. After removal of 0 bases from V and 4 bases from J, the junction contained 1 base not matched to a gene. The CDR3 sequence is 14 residues long. The germline gives CDR1 SGHRS, CDR2 YFSETQ. This CDR3 reads CASSLVGGADTQYF. The CDR3 region has the DNA TGCGCCAGCAGCTTGGTCGGGGGGGCAGATACGCAGTATTTT.

CDR3 sequence reads: CASSHGDTEAFF. CDR3 DNA sequence: TGCGCCAGCAGCCATGGAGACACTGAAGCTTTCTTT. The chain carries TRBV4-1 and TRBJ1-1; D is undetermined. Trimming took 3 bases from V and 3 from J, leaving 5 bases between them. The CDR3 is 12 residues long. Germline CDR1 MGHRA, CDR2 YSYEKL.

The rearrangement uses TRBV28 and TRBJ1-1, with D unclear. V was cut by 4 bases and J by 4 bases, with 7 bases left in between. The CDR3 has 12 amino acids. CDR1 is MDHEN, CDR2 SYDVKM, per germline. CDR3 nucleotide sequence: TGTGCCAGCAGTTCAAGTGGCACTGAAGCTTTCTTT. It is translated as CASSSSGTEAFF.

This clone was found once. This chain's CDR3 is CAWSEQGRQFF. The CDR3 DNA is TGTGCCTGGTCAGAACAGGGGAGGCAGTTCTTC. The rearrangement links TRBV30 to TRBJ2-1, with 7 bases matching TRBD1. This CDR3 spans 11 amino acids. V trimming: 5 bases; J trimming: 12 bases; junction bases outside the gene matches: 7. Germline CDR1 reads GTSNPN; CDR2 reads SVGIG (reference sequence).

This chain uses TRBV7-6 with TRBJ1-1; D possibly corresponds to TRBD1 (5 bases). The CDR3 runs to 17 residues. V lost 3 bases, J lost 1 base, and 18 bases lay in between. CDR1 and CDR2 from the germline V gene are SGHVS and FNYEAQ. The CDR3 spells CASSLGRGLGANTEAFF. The CDR3 nucleotides are TGTGCCAGCAGCTTGGGACGGGGGTTGGGCGCGAACACTGAAGCTTTCTTT.

This chain links TRBV3-1 (or the pseudogene TRBV3-2) with TRBJ2-7, with 9 bases that match TRBD1. The V segment lost 1 base and the J segment 6 bases; nucleotides outside the gene matches: 7. CDR3 length equals 15 residues. Germline-derived CDR1 and CDR2 are LGHDT and YNNKEL (reference sequence). The CDR3 sequence: CASSQAPGTGIEQYF. As DNA, the CDR3 is TGTGCCAGCAGCCAAGCCCCCGGGACAGGGATCGAGCAGTACTTC.

The CDR3 here is CASSYLFGYEQYF. CDR3 DNA: TGTGCCAGCAGTTACCTTTTTGGGTACGAGCAGTACTTC. The chain uses TRBV6-5 and TRBJ2-7; D gene uncertain. V lost 2 bases, J lost 4 bases, and 9 bases lay in between. The CDR3 is made up of 13 amino acids. Germline CDR1 MNHEY, CDR2 SVGAGI.

The chain recombines TRBV7-2 with TRBJ1-1; 10 bases line up with TRBD1. The CDR3 length is 15 residues. The J segment lost 4 bases and the V segment lost 5 bases, leaving 7 bases of the junction unmatched. Per germline, CDR1 SGHTA and CDR2 FQGNSA. The CDR3 region is CASSLLGQGSTEAFF. The DNA for the CDR3 is TGTGCCAGCAGCCTTCTGGGACAGGGGAGCACTGAAGCTTTCTTT.

This rearrangement joins TRBV24-1 to TRBJ2-3; D gene uncertain. Trimming cost V 5 bases and J 5 bases, with 10 bases left between them. Germline CDR1 is KGHDR and CDR2 is SFDVKD. CDR3 length: 13 amino acids. The chain's CDR3 is CATSGGVLDTQYF. DNA for the CDR3: TGTGCCACCAGTGGCGGCGTACTAGATACGCAGTATTTT.

The rearrangement uses TRBV19 and TRBJ1-5; D call uncertain. CDR1 is LNHDA and CDR2 is SQIVND in the germline V gene (reference sequence). V dropped 6 bases and J dropped 5 bases, with 11 bases sitting between them. The CDR3 contains 13 residues. CDR3 sequence: CASSNRGDQPQHF. The CDR3 DNA follows: TGTGCCAGTAGCAACCGCGGTGATCAGCCCCAGCATTTT.

The chain recombines TRBV7-6 with TRBJ1-6; 7 bases are a match to TRBD1. The V gene end was trimmed by 8 bases and the J gene end by 4 bases; junction bases not matched to a gene: 14. The CDR3 runs 17 residues. Per germline, CDR1 SGHVS and CDR2 FNYEAQ. The CDR3, as DNA: TGTGCCAGCCCCTCGGGACAGAAATACCCTTATAATTCACCCCTCCACTTT. Protein: CASPSGQKYPYNSPLHF.

The chain is built from TRBV19 and TRBJ2-2; D is uncertain. The germline V gene has CDR1 LNHDA and CDR2 SQIVND (reference sequence). This CDR3 spans 12 amino acids. Trimming took off 5 bases at V and 7 bases at J, with 8 bases between the two ends. The CDR3 loop reads CASSLGNGELFF. The CDR3 nucleotides read TGTGCCAGTAGTCTCGGAAACGGGGAGCTGTTTTTT. The full variable domain, completed using reference TRBV19 and TRBJ2-2, is DGGITQSPKYLFRKEGQNVTLSCEQNLNHDAMYWYRQDPGQGLRLIYYSQIVNDFQKGDIAEGYSVSREKKESFPLTVTSAQKNPTAFYLCASSLGNGELFFGEGSRLTVL.

This chain connects TRBV10-3 to TRBJ2-5; D not resolved. V lost 4 bases and J 3 bases, leaving 6 bases between the germline ends. CDR1 and CDR2 from the germline V gene are ENHRY and SYGVKD. CDR3 length: 12 amino acids. Written as DNA, the CDR3 is TGTGCCATCAGTGCCGGAGAAGAGACCCAGTACTTC. This sequence encodes CAISAGEETQYF.

This chain uses TRBV2 with TRBJ2-5, with TRBD2 as a possible D gene (6 bases). Germline CDR1 and CDR2: SNHLY and FYNNEI. V lost 8 bases and J 3 bases, leaving 13 bases between the germline ends. The CDR3 sequence is 13 residues long. The CDR3 DNA follows: TGTGCCAGCGGCAGGGACTTTGAAGAGACCCAGTACTTC. Protein product: CASGRDFEETQYF.

This clone occurred once. The rearrangement joins TRBV21-1 to TRBJ1-2; the table names TRBD1, a call not compared with the DNA. TRBV21-1 is listed as a pseudogene. The CDR3 sequence is 16 residues long. The CDR3 region is CASSERRDRGRDGYTF. The CDR3 nucleotides are TGTGCCAGCAGCGAGCGCCGGGACAGGGGGCGCGATGGCTACACCTTC.

The rearrangement links TRBV4-2 to TRBJ2-5, with 9 bases identical to TRBD1. Germline CDR1 and CDR2: LGHNA and YNFKEQ. The CDR3 is 15 amino acids. V lost 0 bases to trimming and J lost 6 bases; unmatched junction nucleotides: 5. CDR3 protein: CASSQDGTGSKTQYF. In nucleotides, the CDR3 is TGTGCCAGCAGCCAAGATGGGACAGGGAGCAAGACCCAGTACTTC.

This chain links TRBV19 with TRBJ1-2; D not certain. Trimming took 8 bases from V and 9 from J, leaving 16 bases between them. This CDR3 is built from 12 residues. The germline gives CDR1 LNHDA, CDR2 SQIVND (reference sequence). This CDR3 is CASEPRRGSYTF. Here the CDR3 DNA reads TGTGCCAGTGAACCTCGGCGGGGAAGCTACACCTTC.

The chain couples TRBV2 to TRBJ1-4, with D tentatively TRBD1 (5 bases). With 7 bases removed from V and 8 bases from J, the gap between germline ends came to 14 bases. CDR1 is SNHLY, CDR2 FYNNEI, per germline. The CDR3 extends over 13 amino acids. For the CDR3, the DNA is TGTGCCAGCAACCGGGACCTAGCAGAAAAACTGTTTTTT. Translating it yields CASNRDLAEKLFF.